These 14 T cell receptor beta chains were all obtained from the same sample, sequenced in a study of blood T cell repertoires in COVID-19. Profiling relied on immunoSEQ multiplex PCR, and the TCRdb table lists in-frame clones only, not all of them. The sample has about 300,000 clones, 87% seen once; the top ten hold approximately 5%. The sample was PBMCs or T cells enriched from blood (not recorded which). These TCRs come from a woman aged 25-40 years who had recovered from COVID-19.

The V call is TRBV7-2, the J call TRBJ1-5; 9 nucleotides match TRBD1. V dropped 7 bases and J dropped 10; count of bases not matched to a gene: 11. Germline V gene sequence: CDR1 SGHTA, CDR2 FQGNSA. This CDR3 is 14 amino acids long. CDR3 nucleotides: TGTGCCAGCACCACGGACAGGGGAATTAGACCCCAGCATTTT. Translating gives CASTTDRGIRPQHF.

This clone has only a few counts. The chain combines TRBV4-2 with TRBJ1-1, with 7 positions matching TRBD1. CDR1 and CDR2 from the germline V gene are LGHNA and YNFKEQ. The CDR3 runs 14 residues. The J segment lost 3 bases and the V segment lost 4 bases, leaving 5 bases of the junction unmatched. The CDR3 DNA sequence: TGTGCCAGCAGCCCAGGGGGTAAGGACACTGAAGCTTTCTTT. This gives the protein CASSPGGKDTEAFF.

The rearrangement joins TRBV19 to TRBJ1-5; TRBD1 might be the D (6 bases). Germline loops: CDR1 LNHDA, CDR2 SQIVND (reference sequence). Trimming stripped 3 bases from V and 2 bases from J, with 8 bases between. The CDR3 has 14 amino acids. The CDR3 loop reads CASSMRQGNQPQHF. The CDR3 coding sequence is TGTGCCAGTAGTATGAGACAGGGCAATCAGCCCCAGCATTTT.

Notes on this clone: Distinct nucleotide sequences in the sample also encode this CDR3. The chain employs TRBV12-3 or TRBV12-4 and TRBJ1-5; unclear D gene. This CDR3 is 13 amino acids long. Trimming left V 4 bases short and J 3 bases short, with 7 bases between. The CDR3: CASSYRDNQPQHF. The CDR3, as DNA: TGTGCCAGCAGTTACCGGGACAATCAGCCCCAGCATTTT.

The genes are TRBV6-5 and TRBJ2-2; D gene uncertain. Germline loops: CDR1 MNHEY, CDR2 SVGAGI. Trimming took 6 bases from V and 2 from J, leaving 10 bases between them. This CDR3 contains 14 residues. CDR3 amino acids: CASSVQSNTGELFF. In nucleotides, the CDR3 is TGTGCCAGCAGCGTACAGAGTAACACCGGGGAGCTGTTTTTT.

The rearrangement uses TRBV19 and TRBJ1-3; possibly TRBD1 for D (5 bases). The CDR3 is 15 residues long. Germline V gives CDR1 LNHDA, CDR2 SQIVND (reference sequence). Trimming left V 3 bases short and J 1 base short, with 10 bases between. CDR3 amino acids: CASSMIDSSGNTIYF. The CDR3 DNA sequence: TGTGCCAGTAGTATGATCGACAGTTCTGGAAACACCATATATTTT.

This clone was observed a single time. The V and J genes are TRBV28 and TRBJ1-2, with 8 bases aligning to TRBD1. The V and J ends lost 5 bases and 8 bases, in that order; junction bases with no gene match: 7. Germline V lookup: CDR1 MDHEN, CDR2 SYDVKM. CDR3 length: 13 residues. The CDR3 DNA reads as TGTGCCAGCAGTAGGACAGGGTCTCGAGGCTACACCTTC. Amino acids: CASSRTGSRGYTF.

J is TRBJ2-7 and V is TRBV14; 8 nucleotides line up with TRBD1. Germline V CDR1 and CDR2: SGHDN, FVKESK. V dropped 0 bases and J dropped 7; count of bases not matched to a gene: 11. This CDR3 has 16 amino acids. The CDR3 sequence is CASSQDAGGVLWEQYF. The CDR3 bases are TGTGCCAGCAGCCAAGATGCAGGGGGCGTACTGTGGGAGCAGTACTTC.

The rearrangement joins TRBV19 to TRBJ1-4; no definite D call. The CDR3 loop spans 14 amino acids. Trimming left V 3 bases short and J 1 base short, with 6 bases between. Per the germline V gene, CDR1 is LNHDA and CDR2 is SQIVND (reference sequence). The CDR3 reads CASSITETNEKLFF. The CDR3 DNA reads TGTGCCAGTAGTATTACAGAAACTAATGAAAAACTGTTTTTT.

This chain connects TRBV10-3 to TRBJ2-1; a possible D gene is TRBD2 (6 bases). This CDR3 spans 14 amino acids. Germline V gives CDR1 ENHRY, CDR2 SYGVKD. V was pared by 6 bases and J by 10 bases, with 19 bases between. The CDR3 nucleotides are TGTGCCATCAGCGAATCCCTAAGCGGGCAGGAGCAGTTCTTC. As protein: CAISESLSGQEQFF.

The CDR3 region is CASSPGSMYYTF. The CDR3 bases are TGCGCCAGCAGCCCCGGGAGCATGTACTACACCTTC. The gene calls are TRBV5-1 and TRBJ1-2, with D uncertain. The germline gives CDR1 SGHRS, CDR2 YFSETQ. This CDR3 is 12 amino acids long. V was clipped by 4 bases and J by 10 bases, with 14 bases between them.

The chain joins TRBV7-2 to TRBJ2-7; 10 bases are shared with TRBD1. With 2 bases clipped from V and 5 bases from J, the junction kept 3 bases outside the gene matches. This CDR3 is built from 14 residues. Germline CDR1 is SGHTA and CDR2 is FQGNSA. CDR3 in amino acids: CASSLRQGADEQYF. Written as DNA, the CDR3 is TGTGCCAGCAGCTTAAGACAGGGGGCAGACGAGCAGTACTTC.

This chain links TRBV28 with TRBJ1-4; D is uncertain. The V end was cut by 9 bases, the J end by 5 bases, with 10 bases between. The CDR3 has 12 amino acids. The germline gives CDR1 MDHEN, CDR2 SYDVKM. The CDR3 here is CASLGSNEKLFF. The CDR3, as DNA: TGTGCCAGTTTGGGCTCAAATGAAAAACTGTTTTTT.

This sequence joins TRBV30 and TRBJ1-1; D is ambiguous. CDR3 length equals 14 residues. CDR1 and CDR2 from the germline V gene are GTSNPN and SVGIG (reference sequence). The ends were cut back, 4 bases at V and 0 bases at J, with 12 bases in the middle. CDR3 in amino acids: CAWTHLFVNTEAFF. The CDR3 bases are TGTGCCTGGACCCACTTATTCGTGAACACTGAAGCTTTCTTT. Full variable domain (outside the CDR3, taken from reference TRBV30 and TRBJ1-1): SQTIHQWPATLVQPVGSPLSLECTVEGTSNPNLYWYRQAAGRGLQLLFYSVGIGQISSEVPQNLSASRPQDRQFILSSKKLLLSDSGFYLCAWTHLFVNTEAFFGQGTRLTVV.